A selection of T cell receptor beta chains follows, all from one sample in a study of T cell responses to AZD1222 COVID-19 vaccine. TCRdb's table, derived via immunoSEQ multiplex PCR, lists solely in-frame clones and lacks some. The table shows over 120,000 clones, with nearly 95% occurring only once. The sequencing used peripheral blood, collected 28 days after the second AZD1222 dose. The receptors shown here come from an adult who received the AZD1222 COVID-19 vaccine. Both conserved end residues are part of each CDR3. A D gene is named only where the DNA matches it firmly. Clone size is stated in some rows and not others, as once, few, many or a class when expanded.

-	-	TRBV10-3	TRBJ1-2	CAIRDLDGYTF	TGTGCCATCCGGGACCTCGATGGCTACACCTTC
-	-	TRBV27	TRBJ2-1	CASSTAQGQSNNEQFF	TGTGCCAGCAGTACGGCCCAAGGACAGAGCAACAATGAGCAGTTCTTC
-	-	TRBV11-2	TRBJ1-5	CASSLGGARPQHF	TGTGCCAGCAGCTTAGGCGGTGCACGTCCCCAGCATTTT
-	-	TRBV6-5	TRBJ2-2	CASSGRQYTGELFF	TGTGCCAGCTCCGGCAGACAATACACCGGGGAGCTGTTTTTT
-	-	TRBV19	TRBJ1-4	CASRSRTVATNEKLFF	TGTGCCAGTAGGTCCCGCACCGTTGCAACTAATGAAAAACTGTTTTTT
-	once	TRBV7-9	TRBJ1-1	CASSSWRTSTEAFF	TGTGCCAGCAGCTCCTGGAGGACGAGCACTGAAGCTTTCTTT
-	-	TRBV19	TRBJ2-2	CASSIVTRGELFF	TGTGCCAGTAGTATAGTGACCCGCGGGGAGCTGTTTTTT
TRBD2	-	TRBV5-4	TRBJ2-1	CASSFSGSNRNEQFF	TGTGCCAGCAGCTTTAGCGGGAGTAACCGCAATGAGCAGTTCTTC
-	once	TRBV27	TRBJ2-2	CASTGGGSTGELFF	TGTGCCAGCACAGGAGGGGGAAGCACCGGGGAGCTGTTTTTT
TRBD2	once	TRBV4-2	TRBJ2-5	CASSPSGREEKETQYF	TGTGCCAGCAGTCCCTCGGGGAGGGAGGAGAAAGAGACCCAGTACTTC
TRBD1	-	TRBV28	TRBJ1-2	CASSRRDRLSF	TGTGCCAGCAGTCGTAGGGACAGACTGTCCTTC
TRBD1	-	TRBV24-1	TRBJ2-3	CATSVLDRGEDTQYF	TGTGCCACCAGTGTCTTGGACAGGGGGGAGGATACGCAGTATTTT
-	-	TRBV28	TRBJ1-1	CASSLGQTGKAFF	TGTGCCAGCAGTTTAGGACAAACCGGGAAAGCTTTCTTT
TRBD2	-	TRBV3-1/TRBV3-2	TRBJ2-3	CASSRTGGLAGGGGDTQYF	TGTGCCAGCAGCCGAACGGGAGGACTAGCGGGAGGAGGGGGGGATACGCAGTATTTT
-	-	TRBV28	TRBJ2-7	CASKPGVRSSEQYF	TGTGCCAGCAAACCGGGAGTTAGAAGCTCCGAGCAGTACTTC
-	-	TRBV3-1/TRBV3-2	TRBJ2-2	CASSSRGDTGELFF	TGTGCCAGCAGTTCGCGCGGGGACACCGGGGAGCTGTTTTTT
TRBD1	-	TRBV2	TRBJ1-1	CASNRQGGRTEAFF	TGTGCCAGCAACCGACAGGGAGGTAGAACTGAAGCTTTCTTT
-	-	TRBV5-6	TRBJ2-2	CASSLEVGAGELFF	TGTGCCAGCAGCTTGGAGGTTGGGGCCGGGGAGCTGTTTTTT
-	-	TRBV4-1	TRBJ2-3	CASSQVGPTDTQYF	TGCGCCAGCAGCCAAGTTGGACCCACAGATACGCAGTATTTT
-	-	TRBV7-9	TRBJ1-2	CASSTPSLKWGDYGYTF	TGTGCCAGCAGCACACCCAGCCTAAAATGGGGAGACTATGGCTACACCTTC
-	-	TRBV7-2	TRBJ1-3	CASSLGFGTRNTIYF	TGTGCCAGCAGCTTAGGGTTCGGGACCCGAAACACCATATATTTT
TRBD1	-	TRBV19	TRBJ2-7	CASSGDRLHYEQYF	TGTGCCAGTAGCGGGGACAGATTACACTACGAGCAGTACTTC
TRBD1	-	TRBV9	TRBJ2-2	CASSTTGVANTGELFF	TGTGCCAGCAGCACGACAGGGGTAGCGAACACCGGGGAGCTGTTTTTT
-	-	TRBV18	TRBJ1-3	CASSLGYGSGNTIYF	TGTGCCAGCTCACTTGGGTATGGCTCTGGAAACACCATATATTTT
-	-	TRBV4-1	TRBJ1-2	CASSLNRVSDYGYTF	TGCGCCAGCAGTCTAAACAGGGTTTCGGACTATGGCTACACCTTC
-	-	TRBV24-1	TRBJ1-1	CATRAPANTEAFF	TGTGCCACCAGGGCCCCGGCGAACACTGAAGCTTTCTTT
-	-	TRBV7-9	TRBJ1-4	CASSLQGLNEKLFF	TGTGCCAGCAGCCTACAGGGTTTAAATGAAAAACTGTTTTTT
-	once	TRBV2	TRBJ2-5	CASSRRTLSLQETQYF	TGTGCCAGCAGTAGGAGGACCTTATCTCTCCAAGAGACCCAGTACTTC
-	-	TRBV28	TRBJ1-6	CASSSGAVPLHF	TGTGCCAGCAGTTCCGGGGCAGTACCCCTCCACTTT
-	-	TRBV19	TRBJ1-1	CASSINLVVVYTEAFF	TGTGCCAGTAGTATTAATTTGGTGGTGGTATACACTGAAGCTTTCTTT
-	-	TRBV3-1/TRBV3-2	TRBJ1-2	CASSQEGAFGYTF	TGTGCCAGCAGCCAAGAAGGGGCTTTTGGCTACACCTTC
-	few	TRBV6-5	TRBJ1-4	CASRTATNEKLFF	TGTGCCAGCCGGACAGCAACTAATGAAAAACTGTTTTTT
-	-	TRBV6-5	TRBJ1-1	CASKSDTEAFF	TGTGCCAGCAAATCCGACACTGAAGCTTTCTTT
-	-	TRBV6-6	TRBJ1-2	CASSYGGKGIYGYTF	TGTGCCAGCAGTTACGGGGGGAAGGGGATCTATGGCTACACCTTC
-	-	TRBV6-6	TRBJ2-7	CASRPTWSGYEQYF	TGTGCCAGCAGACCAACATGGTCCGGGTACGAGCAGTACTTC
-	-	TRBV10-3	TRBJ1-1	CAISHDVNTEAFF	TGTGCCATCAGTCACGATGTGAACACTGAAGCTTTCTTT
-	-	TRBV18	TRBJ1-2	CASSPEWGNEYDTF	TGTGCCAGCTCACCCGAGTGGGGGAACGAGTACGACACCTTC
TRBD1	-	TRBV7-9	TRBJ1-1	CASSFQQGATEAFF	TGTGCCAGCAGCTTTCAACAGGGGGCCACTGAAGCTTTCTTT
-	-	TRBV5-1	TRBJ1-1	CASSLAGRNTEAFF	TGCGCCAGCAGCTTGGCTGGGAGGAACACTGAAGCTTTCTTT
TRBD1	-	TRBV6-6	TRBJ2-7	CASIGPGGYEQYF	TGTGCCAGCATCGGGCCAGGGGGCTACGAGCAGTACTTC
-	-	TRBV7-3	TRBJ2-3	CASSRGQTSDTQYF	TGTGCCAGCAGCCGCGGACAGACCTCAGATACGCAGTATTTT
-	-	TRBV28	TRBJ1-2	CASSILRDGYGYTF	TGTGCCAGCAGTATCCTACGGGACGGATATGGCTACACCTTC
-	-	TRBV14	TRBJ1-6	CASSQARQDNSPLHF	TGTGCCAGCAGCCAAGCCCGACAGGATAATTCACCCCTCCACTTT
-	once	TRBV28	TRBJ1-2	CASSQRFVYGYTF	TGTGCCAGCAGCCAAAGGTTCGTCTATGGCTACACCTTC
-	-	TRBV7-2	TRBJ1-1	CASSLTGQNTEAFF	TGTGCCAGCAGCTTAACCGGACAGAACACTGAAGCTTTCTTT
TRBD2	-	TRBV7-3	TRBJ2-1	CASSSTGGSYNEQFF	TGTGCCAGCAGCTCAACGGGGGGCTCCTACAATGAGCAGTTCTTC
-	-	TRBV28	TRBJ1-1	CASRWRGNTEAFF	TGTGCCAGCAGATGGAGAGGTAACACTGAAGCTTTCTTT
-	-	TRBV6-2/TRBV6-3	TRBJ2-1	CASSYSSSSDEQFF	TGTGCCAGCAGTTACTCGTCGTCTAGCGATGAGCAGTTCTTC
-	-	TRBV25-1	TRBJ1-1	CASRRETNTEAFF	TGTGCCAGCAGAAGAGAGACGAACACTGAAGCTTTCTTT
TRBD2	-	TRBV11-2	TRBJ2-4	CASTSQVAGINIQYF	TGTGCCAGCACCAGCCAAGTAGCGGGAATAAACATTCAGTACTTC
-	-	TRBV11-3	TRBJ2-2	CASSSSGGLDTGELFF	TGTGCCAGCAGCTCGTCGGGGGGCTTAGACACCGGGGAGCTGTTTTTT